This TCR beta chain came from a study of blood T cell repertoires in COVID-19. At the level of the study: Some COVID-19 samples were acute and others convalescent; all came from the United States, Italy and Spain. The analysed material was cDNA or gDNA that came from T cells, B-cell-depleted T cells, or PBMCs.

This clone was counted a single time. V was cut by 5 bases and J by 8 bases, with 12 bases left in between. The germline V gene encodes CDR1 MDHEN and CDR2 SYDVKM. This CDR3 spans 13 amino acids. Only in-frame clones appear in the TCRdb table, and some are missing; sequencing was by immunoSEQ multiplex PCR. The sample records around 250,000 clones, around 83% being singletons. Sequencing was performed on peripheral blood. The chain is built from TRBV28 and TRBJ2-2; D is possibly TRBD2 (5 bases). This clonotype was sampled from a woman in her thirties or forties who had recovered from COVID-19. CDR3 nucleotides: TGTGCCAGCAGTACCCCCGGGGTAGGGGAGCTGTTTTTT. As protein: CASSTPGVGELFF.